This T cell receptor (beta chain) stems from a study of blood T cell repertoires in COVID-19 (dated by TCRdb to about 2020). Regarding the study in general: Collaborator samples came from the United States, Italy and Spain and covered acute and convalescent phases of COVID-19. The prospective study material was composed of cDNA or gDNA derived from T cells, B-cell-depleted T cells, or PBMCs. Subjects who had been exposed to COVID-19, were actively infected with it, or had recovered from it provided the deeply sampled blood TCRbeta repertoires that made up the dataset. A freely available public database, intended as a resource for researchers studying the immune response to SARS-CoV-2, is where the repertoires were released. The samples were drawn from the first 160 participants of the ongoing ImmuneRACE study and from 950 to 1,500 subjects provided by 6 global collaborators. The sample metadata nearly always contained a de-identified subject ID, COVID-19 status, age in years and sex. HLA class I and class II types, where available, came from metadata supplied by the sample provider rather than from assay-based typing. Here is what the overall study found, with its caveats: The quantity of clinical and demographic metadata differed by source and by participant and was supplied without curation.

This clone was seen only once. No antigen is known for it. Base quality data are lacking; no much larger clone is found one base away. Enrolling through a virtual design, the prospective study's participants ranged in age from roughly 18 to 95 years and lived across about two dozen United States geographic areas. In the prospective study, participants were assigned to cohorts based on the clinical history participants reported in a screening survey and a study questionnaire. Recovered participants in ImmuneRACE Cohort 3 were defined as having two consecutive negative NP/OP PCR tests, clearance from a healthcare professional, or resolution of symptoms. In the prospective study, whole blood, serum and a nasopharyngeal or oropharyngeal swab were collected from each participant by mobile phlebotomists. Participants in the prospective study had the option to provide additional blood draws and questionnaires over a 2-month period. Before DNA extraction, blood samples from the prospective study were shipped at room temperature or frozen.

TCRbeta CDR3 regions were amplified from genomic DNA by means of the immunoSEQ Assay, a bias-controlled multiplex PCR. From the authors' description of their analysis: Nucleated cell counts per sample were estimated from amplification of reference gene primers within the assay. Sequence reads were collapsed and filtered to measure the absolute abundance of every unique TCRbeta CDR3 rearrangement. Productive Simpson clonality was computed per sample as the square root of Simpson's diversity index over productive rearrangements. TCRdb stores this immuneACCESS table with in-frame sequences only. Part of the clones is absent; in the studies checked, under half of the shortfall reflects unresolved V genes, and no reason is known for the rest. That table gives V, J and clone size, and the DNA gave D and trimming. Present in this sample are roughly 250,000 clones, about 89% of which were seen just once. Of the sample, roughly 10% is held by the ten largest clones.

Sample: PBMCs or T cells enriched from blood (not recorded which). The sequence was obtained from a man in his forties or fifties who had recovered from COVID-19.

The CDR3 corresponds to CASSDSRLPLRTSGEQYF. The DNA reads TGTGCCAGCAGTGACTCGAGGCTCCCACTCCGAACGTCTGGGGAGCAGTACTTC. Recombination joined TRBV6-4 with TRBJ2-7; no confident D gene assignment can be made. Based on the germline V gene, the CDR1 and CDR2 sequences are MRHNA and SNTAGT. V and J are truncated by 0 bases and 7 bases respectively, leaving an intervening sequence of 25 bases. The CDR3 spans 18 residues, from the cysteine through the phenylalanine. The read is trimmed to its CDR3 DNA, 54 bases read in frame from base 1.